Each of the 15 T cell receptor beta chains below was sequenced from the same sample in a study of cytomegalovirus exposure and HLA in healthy donors. With 60 Vbeta and 13 Jbeta primers, the PCR was carried out. Profiled with immunoSEQ multiplex PCR; TCRdb holds only in-frame clones, not every one. The sample carries approximately 100,000 clones, more than 65% recorded once. The sequencing sample was made of PBMCs. These receptors were taken from a woman between 45 and 65 years old in good health and CMV-seropositive.

This clone was found once. This rearrangement joins TRBV19 to TRBJ2-4, with a weak D call TRBD2 (6 bases). The CDR3 has 13 amino acids. Trimming left V 11 bases short and J 2 bases short, with 13 bases between. Looked up from germline, CDR1 is LNHDA and CDR2 is SQIVND (reference sequence). The CDR3 reads CASSTRPKNIQYF. The CDR3 coding sequence is TGTGCCTCCTCGACTAGACCCAAAAACATTCAGTACTTC. The variable domain in full, with the rest retrieved from reference TRBV19 and TRBJ2-4, is DGGITQSPKYLFRKEGQNVTLSCEQNLNHDAMYWYRQDPGQGLRLIYYSQIVNDFQKGDIAEGYSVSREKKESFPLTVTSAQKNPTAFYLCASSTRPKNIQYFGAGTRLSVL.

This chain uses TRBV9 with TRBJ2-2, with D perhaps TRBD1 (5 bases). The germline gives CDR1 SGDLS, CDR2 YYNGEE. The CDR3 runs 15 residues. The ends were cut back, 3 bases at V and 5 bases at J, with 14 bases in the middle. CDR3 sequence reads: CASSADSERTGELFF. CDR3 bases: TGTGCCAGCAGCGCAGACAGTGAGCGAACCGGGGAGCTGTTTTTT.

The CDR3 nucleotides are TGTGCCATCAGTCGGGAGTCGCTGCCCGAGCAGTTCTTC. Translated, it gives CAISRESLPEQFF. This chain connects TRBV10-3 to TRBJ2-1; weak D call: TRBD2 (6 bases). Trimming removed 5 bases from V and 10 bases from J, with 15 bases in between. Looked up from germline, CDR1 is ENHRY and CDR2 is SYGVKD. The CDR3 spans 13 residues.

The genes are TRBV6-6 and TRBJ2-5; D call uncertain. V was shortened by 6 bases and J by 7 bases, with 9 bases between the two germline ends. CDR1 is MNHNY and CDR2 is SVGAGI in the germline V gene (reference sequence). The CDR3 has 11 residues. The CDR3 reads CASSPAGTQYF. CDR3 nucleotide sequence: TGTGCCAGCAGCCCCGCAGGGACCCAGTACTTC.

This clone was seen more than once but under ten times. This rearrangement joins TRBV6-5 to TRBJ2-1; 9 bases are shared with TRBD2. V shed 4 bases, J shed 12 bases, and the junction held 10 bases outside the gene matches. Germline lookup yields CDR1 MNHEY and CDR2 SVGAGI. The CDR3 extends over 14 amino acids. This CDR3 is CASSSLAGYHGQFF. DNA of the CDR3: TGTGCCAGCAGTTCCCTAGCGGGGTACCACGGGCAGTTCTTC.

In its sample, this clone was seen once. V and J are TRBV30 and TRBJ1-2; 9 nucleotides align to TRBD1. Trimming at V came to 8 bases and at J to 6 bases, leaving 1 base not matched to a gene. Germline V CDR1 and CDR2: GTSNPN, SVGIG (reference sequence). This CDR3 spans 10 amino acids. The CDR3 DNA reads as TGTGCCGGACAGGGGAATGGCTACACCTTC. This gives the protein CAGQGNGYTF.

The sample holds a few counts of this clone. The V and J genes are TRBV6-1 and TRBJ2-5; maybe TRBD2 (5 bases). The CDR3 covers 15 residues. Trimming removed 7 bases at V and 2 bases at J, with 17 bases between. Looked up from germline, CDR1 is MNHNS and CDR2 is SASEGT. The CDR3 coding sequence is TGTGCCAGCACCGGGCCGAGGGTCGGACAAGAGACCCAGTACTTC. It translates to CASTGPRVGQETQYF.

The chain uses TRBV18 and TRBJ2-6; 7 bases are shared with TRBD2. J lost 0 bases, V lost 4 bases, and 6 bases had no gene match. The CDR3 is 17 residues long. Per the germline V gene, CDR1 is KGHSH and CDR2 is LQKENI. Here the CDR3 reads CASSREGTPSGANVLTF. CDR3 DNA: TGTGCCAGCTCACGGGAGGGGACCCCCTCTGGGGCCAACGTCCTGACTTTC.

The chain joins TRBV2 to TRBJ1-5; 9 bases agree with TRBD1. J lost 3 bases, V lost 6 bases, and 3 bases had no gene match. Germline V gene sequence: CDR1 SNHLY, CDR2 FYNNEI. The CDR3 has 14 residues. CDR3 sequence reads: CASRGQGPNQPQHF. CDR3 sequence (DNA): TGTGCCAGCAGGGGACAGGGCCCCAATCAGCCCCAGCATTTT.

This clone was picked up a small number of times. The chain combines TRBV9 with TRBJ2-1; TRBD2 aligns across 11 bases. The CDR3 totals 19 residues. Germline CDR1 is SGDLS and CDR2 is YYNGEE. The trim removed 0 bases at V and 9 bases at J, leaving 17 bases unmatched. The CDR3 region is CASSVGDWASGRRVGEQFF. The CDR3 DNA sequence: TGTGCCAGCAGCGTAGGGGATTGGGCTAGCGGGAGGAGGGTGGGTGAGCAGTTCTTC. The whole variable domain, filled in from reference TRBV9 and TRBJ2-1, reads DSGVTQTPKHLITATGQRVTLRCSPRSGDLSVYWYQQSLDQGLQFLIQYYNGEERAKGNILERFSAQQFPDLHSELNLSSLELGDSALYFCASSVGDWASGRRVGEQFFGPGTRLTVL.

The CDR3 spells CASSLGGGIPSTEAFF. CDR3 coding DNA: TGTGCCAGCAGCTTAGGGGGGGGGATTCCTAGCACTGAAGCTTTCTTT. The chain joins TRBV7-3 to TRBJ1-1; possible D gene TRBD1, 5 bases. Between the trimmed V and J ends, which lost 2 bases and 4 bases, there was a span of 17 bases. Germline V CDR1 and CDR2: SGHTA, FQGTGA. The CDR3 runs 16 residues.

Of note for this clone: At one end, the junction sequence differs from germline, possibly due to a read error. The J gene is TRBJ2-7, the V gene TRBV29-1; 9 bases are a match to TRBD1. This CDR3 is 12 amino acids long. Germline V lookup: CDR1 SQVTM, CDR2 ANQGSEA. The CDR3 DNA reads as TGCAGCGCGGGACAGGGTTTTGTTGGGCAGCACTTC. Amino acid sequence: CSAGQGFVGQHF.

The chain has TRBV27 and TRBJ1-6, with 7 bases aligning to TRBD1. Germline V gives CDR1 MNHEY, CDR2 SMNVEV (reference sequence). The V segment lost 5 bases and the J segment 7 bases; nucleotides outside the gene matches: 8. The CDR3 is 15 amino acids. CDR3 in DNA: TGTGCCAGCAGTGCCCGGACAGGCGCAAATTCACCCCTCCACTTT. Protein product: CASSARTGANSPLHF.

This sequence joins TRBV5-1 and TRBJ1-1; 9 positions agree with TRBD1. Unmatched junction bases numbered 10, after V lost 3 bases and J lost 7 bases. The CDR3 sequence is 15 residues long. Germline CDR1 SGHRS, CDR2 YFSETQ. Written as DNA, the CDR3 is TGCGCCAGCAGCTATGGGGACAGGGACTCATATGAAGCTTTCTTT. It translates to CASSYGDRDSYEAFF.

The V gene is TRBV6-1, the J gene TRBJ1-1, with D possibly matching TRBD1 (5 bases). This CDR3 has 12 amino acids. The V gene's germline CDR1 is MNHNS and CDR2 SASEGT. V lost 5 bases and J lost 3, with 7 bases in between. CDR3 sequence reads: CASSRQYTEAFF. For the CDR3, the DNA is TGTGCCAGCAGTCGACAGTACACTGAAGCTTTCTTT.